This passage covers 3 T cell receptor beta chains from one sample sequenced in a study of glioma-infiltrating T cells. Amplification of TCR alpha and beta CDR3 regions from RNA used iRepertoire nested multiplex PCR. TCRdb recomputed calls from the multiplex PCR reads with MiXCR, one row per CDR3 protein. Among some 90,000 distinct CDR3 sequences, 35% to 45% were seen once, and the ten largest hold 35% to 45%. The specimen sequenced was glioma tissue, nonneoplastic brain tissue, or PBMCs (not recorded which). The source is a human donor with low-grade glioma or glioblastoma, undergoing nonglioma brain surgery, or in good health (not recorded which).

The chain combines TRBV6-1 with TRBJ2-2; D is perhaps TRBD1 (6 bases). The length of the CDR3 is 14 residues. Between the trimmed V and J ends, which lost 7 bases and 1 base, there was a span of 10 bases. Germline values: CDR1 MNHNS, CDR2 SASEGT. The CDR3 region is CASTGHVNTGELFF. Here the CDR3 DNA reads TGTGCCAGCACGGGACACGTGAACACCGGGGAGCTGTTTTTT.

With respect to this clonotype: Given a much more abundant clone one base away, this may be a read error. The CDR3 nucleotides read TGTGCCAGTAGCAAGGGGACAGGGGCCGGAATCTACGGGCAGTACTTC. This encodes CASSKGTGAGIYGQYF. V gene TRBV19 combines with J gene TRBJ2-7; TRBD1 aligns across 10 bases. Germline values: CDR1 LNHDA, CDR2 SQIVND (reference sequence). The CDR3 totals 16 residues.

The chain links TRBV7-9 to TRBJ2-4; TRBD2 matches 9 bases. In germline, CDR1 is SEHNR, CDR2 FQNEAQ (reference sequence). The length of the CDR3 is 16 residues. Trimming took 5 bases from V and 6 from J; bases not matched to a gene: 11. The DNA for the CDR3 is TGTGCCAGCAGCACCCCGACTAGCGGAGAGAGAAACATTCAGTACTTC. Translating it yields CASSTPTSGERNIQYF.